The T cell receptor (beta chain) described here comes from a study of blood T cell repertoires in COVID-19. Study background: Sources were T cells, B-cell-depleted T cells, or PBMCs; the material itself was cDNA or gDNA.

Clones were read by immunoSEQ multiplex PCR, and TCRdb kept only the in-frame ones, dropping some. The table has 240,000 or so clones, around 86% seen once. The CDR3 has 13 amino acids. V was trimmed by 4 bases and J by 8 bases, leaving 12 bases between them. Looked up from germline, CDR1 is MGHRA and CDR2 is YSYEKL. The sample was PBMCs or T cells enriched from blood (not recorded which). The chain employs TRBV4-1 and TRBJ1-5, with D tentatively TRBD1 (5 bases). This clonotype was sampled from a woman in her thirties or forties with acute COVID-19. CDR3 region: CASSPLAREPQHF. CDR3 DNA: TGCGCCAGCAGCCCTCTGGCCAGGGAGCCCCAGCATTTT.